These 22 T cell receptor beta chains were sequenced from one sample in a study of regulatory T cells in long-lasting Graves disease. This sample's time point: newly diagnosed GD, antithyroid drugs for less than 3 months. Making the TCR library involved RNA that had been extracted from PBMCs. Arm-PCR of CDR3 regions with iRepertoire HTBI primers generated TCR beta libraries. Each CDR3 protein gets one entry after TCRdb re-called the multiplex PCR reads with MiXCR. The data contain 400,000 to 450,000 distinct CDR3 sequences, approximately 16% of them singletons. In addition, the sample was reused for a study of T cells in Graves' hyperthyroidism and ophthalmopathy.

Source: peripheral blood mononuclear cells (PBMCs), taken at new diagnosis, from a patient treated with antithyroid drugs. The receptor source for this set is a woman younger than 45 with Graves disease.

The V gene is TRBV20-1, the J gene TRBJ2-2; 12 bases map to TRBD2. This CDR3 region has 15 residues. V gave up 6 bases and J gave up 4 bases; unmatched junction bases: 6. Germline CDR1 is DFQATT and CDR2 is SNEGSKA (reference sequence). The CDR3 loop is CSAPTSGSATGELFF. The CDR3 nucleotides are TGCAGTGCACCGACTAGCGGGAGTGCCACCGGGGAGCTGTTTTTT.

This clonotype was counted at least ten times. The CDR3 reads CASSPIVGTSTDTQYF. The CDR3 DNA sequence: TGTGCCAGCAGCCCAATCGTCGGGACTAGCACAGATACGCAGTATTTT. This chain uses TRBV3-1 with TRBJ2-3; tentatively, D is TRBD2 (6 bases). The germline V gene encodes CDR1 LGHDT and CDR2 YNNKEL (reference sequence). V was cut by 4 bases and J by 0 bases, with 14 bases left in between. The CDR3 covers 16 residues.

The rearrangement joins TRBV3-1 to TRBJ2-2; 16 bases are a match to TRBD2. Germline V lookup: CDR1 LGHDT, CDR2 YNNKEL (reference sequence). V shed 4 bases, J shed 1 base, and the junction held 6 bases outside the gene matches. This CDR3 comprises 19 residues. The CDR3 coding sequence is TGTGCCAGCAGCCCGGGACTAGCGGGAGGGCCGTTGAACACCGGGGAGCTGTTTTTT. It codes for CASSPGLAGGPLNTGELFF.

The CDR3 coding sequence is TGTGCCACGAAACTAGCGGGAGTAGGAGATACGCAGTATTTT. Protein: CATKLAGVGDTQYF. The chain joins TRBV10-3 to TRBJ2-3; TRBD2 matches 11 bases. Per germline, CDR1 ENHRY and CDR2 SYGVKD. Unmatched junction bases numbered 8, after V lost 10 bases and J lost 5 bases. The CDR3 loop spans 14 amino acids.

This clonotype has more than one count but fewer than ten. The genes are TRBV14 and TRBJ2-7; 7 bases line up with TRBD1. This CDR3 contains 15 residues. V dropped 2 bases and J dropped 4; count of bases not matched to a gene: 8. CDR1 is SGHDN and CDR2 is FVKESK in the germline V gene. CDR3 in DNA: TGTGCCAGCAGCCAACAGGGGACAGTACCTTACGAGCAGTACTTC. Translation gives CASSQQGTVPYEQYF.

This clonotype was observed at least ten times. The V gene is TRBV11-2, the J gene TRBJ2-1; D remains ambiguous. Germline loops: CDR1 SGHAT, CDR2 FQNNGV. The CDR3 runs 15 residues. V lost 1 base and J 0 bases, leaving 7 bases between the germline ends. CDR3 in DNA: TGTGCCAGCAGCTTAGGCACGAGCTCCTACAATGAGCAGTTCTTC. It yields the protein CASSLGTSSYNEQFF.

This clonotype came up many times. The genes are TRBV11-2 and TRBJ2-7; possible D gene TRBD1, 6 bases. This CDR3 contains 12 residues. Trimming pared 0 bases from V and 9 bases from J, leaving 9 bases between. Germline assignment: CDR1 SGHAT and CDR2 FQNNGV. The CDR3 DNA reads as TGTGCCAGCAGCTTAGAGGGGGCAATGCAGTACTTC. Its translation is CASSLEGAMQYF.

The table lists this clonotype with many counts. This chain connects TRBV7-9 to TRBJ2-7; 9 bases align to TRBD1. Trimming took 5 bases from V and 2 from J; bases not matched to a gene: 4. The CDR3 has 14 amino acids. CDR1 is SEHNR and CDR2 is FQNEAQ in the germline V gene (reference sequence). The DNA for the CDR3 is TGTGCCAGCAGCGGACAGGGGAGGACCTACGAGCAGTACTTC. It is translated as CASSGQGRTYEQYF.

This clonotype was observed many times. The V and J genes are TRBV6-9 and TRBJ2-5; D is unclear. The length of the CDR3 is 14 residues. The V end lost 0 bases, the J end lost 9 bases, and 14 bases lay between the germline ends. CDR1 and CDR2 from the germline V gene are MNHGY and SVAAGI. In nucleotides, the CDR3 is TGTGCCAGCAGTTATTCCCCCCAAGTTTCGGCCCAGTACTTC. This gives the protein CASSYSPQVSAQYF.

This clonotype was picked up a small number of times. This chain links TRBV11-2 with TRBJ2-7; D call uncertain. Germline lookup yields CDR1 SGHAT and CDR2 FQNNGV. This CDR3 is 14 amino acids long. Trimming left V 1 base short and J 2 bases short, with 9 bases between. The CDR3 here is CASSLVRVTYEQYF. Written as DNA, the CDR3 is TGTGCCAGCAGCTTAGTCAGAGTGACCTACGAGCAGTACTTC.

There are a few counts of this clonotype. V and J are TRBV15 and TRBJ2-7, with 8 nucleotides matching TRBD2. Germline V gives CDR1 LNHNV, CDR2 YYDKDF (reference sequence). Trimming at V came to 5 bases and at J to 2 bases, leaving 14 bases not matched to a gene. The length of the CDR3 is 17 residues. The CDR3 reads CATSHSDGTSQTYEQYF. CDR3 sequence (DNA): TGTGCCACCAGCCATAGTGATGGGACTAGTCAAACCTACGAGCAGTACTTC.

This clonotype was seen only a few times. The rearrangement links TRBV15 to TRBJ1-5; no definite D call. V gave up 0 bases and J gave up 4 bases, with 19 bases separating them. Germline CDR1 reads LNHNV; CDR2 reads YYDKDF (reference sequence). This CDR3 has 18 residues. As DNA, the CDR3 is TGTGCCACCAGCAGAGAGTCTTCAGGATCCTTCCAAAATCAGCCCCAGCATTTT. It translates to CATSRESSGSFQNQPQHF.

This clonotype has ten or more counts. The chain couples TRBV30 to TRBJ1-1; TRBD1 matches at 9 bases. Germline assignment: CDR1 GTSNPN and CDR2 SVGIG (reference sequence). V lost 0 bases, J lost 4 bases, and 15 bases stayed unmatched. This CDR3 has 18 amino acids. The CDR3 region is CAWSVFWGQGRVGTEAFF. CDR3 sequence (DNA): TGTGCCTGGAGTGTATTTTGGGGACAGGGACGAGTGGGCACTGAAGCTTTCTTT.

This clonotype occurred many times. In nucleotides, the CDR3 is TGTGCCAGCAGTTACTCGGGGATTTCCTACGAGCAGTACTTC. Protein: CASSYSGISYEQYF. This chain links TRBV6-2 or TRBV6-3 with TRBJ2-7; D remains unclear. V was cut by 0 bases and J by 1 base, with 7 bases left in between. There are 14 residues in the CDR3. Germline V lookup: CDR1 MNHEY, CDR2 SVGEGT.

This clonotype was seen repeatedly, ten times or more. The gene calls are TRBV4-1 and TRBJ1-1; the D is unclear. The CDR3 has 15 residues. The V end was cut by 5 bases, the J end by 1 base, with 14 bases between. Germline V gene sequence: CDR1 MGHRA, CDR2 YSYEKL. Written as DNA, the CDR3 is TGCGCCAGCAGCTTCCGAGCCGGGGAGAACACTGAAGCTTTCTTT. Protein: CASSFRAGENTEAFF.

The chain employs TRBV20-1 and TRBJ2-7; a weak D match, TRBD2 (6 bases). Germline loops: CDR1 DFQATT, CDR2 SNEGSKA (reference sequence). The CDR3 extends over 14 amino acids. With 7 bases removed from V and 4 bases from J, the gap between germline ends came to 20 bases. CDR3 in DNA: TGCAGTGGATCCGGCGAGCTAGCGATGTACGAGCAGTACTTC. It codes for CSGSGELAMYEQYF.

This clonotype occurred many times. CDR3 DNA: TGTGCCAGCAGCTTAGCTAGCGCTAGGGGATCTGAGCAGTTCTTC. It translates to CASSLASARGSEQFF. V usage is TRBV7-9 and J usage is TRBJ2-1, with D perhaps TRBD1 or TRBD2 (5 bases each). Germline CDR1 SEHNR, CDR2 FQNEAQ (reference sequence). V lost 0 bases, J lost 9 bases, and 15 bases lay in between. CDR3 length: 15 amino acids.

This clonotype was observed many times. The chain uses TRBV7-2 and TRBJ1-1; 9 bases line up with TRBD1. The V segment lost 2 bases and the J segment 5 bases; nucleotides outside the gene matches: 6. CDR1 and CDR2 (germline): SGHTA, FQGNSA. The CDR3 consists of 15 residues. CDR3: CASSLRPGTGTEAFF. DNA for the CDR3: TGTGCCAGCAGCTTAAGACCCGGGACAGGGACTGAAGCTTTCTTT.

CDR3 region: CASSRTAAGANVLTF. The CDR3 DNA follows: TGTGCCAGCAGTAGGACCGCGGCAGGGGCCAACGTCCTGACTTTC. The chain uses TRBV25-1 and TRBJ2-6; D uncertain. The CDR3 is 15 amino acids. The ends were cut back, 5 bases at V and 4 bases at J, with 12 bases in the middle. Germline assignment: CDR1 MGHDK and CDR2 SYGVNS.

The chain recombines TRBV5-8 with TRBJ2-1; 9 nucleotides line up with TRBD1. V dropped 5 bases and J dropped 3; count of bases not matched to a gene: 6. The CDR3 consists of 15 residues. Looked up from germline, CDR1 is SGHTS and CDR2 is YDEGEE. The CDR3 DNA reads TGTGCCAGCAGACTACCGGGACAGGGCTACAATGAGCAGTTCTTC. Translating gives CASRLPGQGYNEQFF.

This clonotype was found many times. This sequence joins TRBV24-1 and TRBJ2-1, with D hard to call. V dropped 4 bases and J dropped 2 bases, with 8 bases sitting between them. The CDR3 is 14 amino acids. Germline CDR1 KGHDR, CDR2 SFDVKD. The CDR3 bases are TGTGCCACCAGTGAACATGGGACCTACAATGAGCAGTTCTTC. This codes for CATSEHGTYNEQFF.

The sample holds many counts of this clonotype. The CDR3 DNA reads as TGTGCCTGGAGCAAGCGGGAGGGATTCTACAATGAGCAGTTCTTC. Encoded protein: CAWSKREGFYNEQFF. The J gene is TRBJ2-1, the V gene TRBV30, with 10 positions matching TRBD2. The germline gives CDR1 GTSNPN, CDR2 SVGIG (reference sequence). The CDR3 runs 15 residues. The junction had 5 bases not matched to a gene; V was cut back by 3 bases and J by 3 bases.